This T cell receptor beta chain was captured in a study of early stage breast cancer tumors. Study-wide context: Of approximately 16 invasive breast tumors, twelve were hormone receptor-positive, HER2-negative.

The data were produced by immunoSEQ multiplex PCR, yet TCRdb's version contains in-frame clones alone and is incomplete. This sample carries several thousand clones, about two thirds of them seen once, and the ten largest clones take 15% to 20%. This sequence originates from a person between 55 and 70 years old with breast cancer. Input material: normal breast tissue next to the tumor.

The CDR3, as DNA: TGTGCCAGCAGCCCCCGGGGAGGGGGCTCCTACGAGCAGTACTTC. Translating gives CASSPRGGGSYEQYF. This chain links TRBV7-9 with TRBJ2-7; D is possibly TRBD2 (7 bases). The ends were cut back, 5 bases at V and 0 bases at J, with 14 bases in the middle. Per the germline V gene, CDR1 is SEHNR and CDR2 is FQNEAQ (reference sequence). The CDR3 is 15 residues long.